The rows below give T cell receptor beta chains drawn from one sample of a study of OX40 agonist ivuxolimab in advanced cancers. This table comes from immunoSEQ multiplex PCR, and its TCRdb copy is limited to in-frame clones, with some not included. This sample has around 30,000 clones, with 88% found just once. The sequenced sample was CD4+ or CD8+ T cells sorted from blood, obtained in a trial of the OX40 agonist ivuxolimab. The receptors derive from an adult with an advanced solid tumor such as melanoma, head and neck, liver or kidney cancer. Both conserved end residues are part of each CDR3. The D gene is left open where the match is weak. A row's size may be missing; if present it is once, few, many or a size class.

clone_size j_call v_call d_call cdr3_nt cdr3_aa
- TRBJ2-7 TRBV29-1 - TGCAGCGTTGTTCGCACCGCCGACTACGAGCAGTACTTC CSVVRTADYEQYF
once TRBJ1-2 TRBV7-9 - TGTGCCAGCAGCGACGGACAGAAGACGTTCTATGGCTACACCTTC CASSDGQKTFYGYTF
once TRBJ2-7 TRBV7-9 TRBD1 TGTGCCAGCAGCCCAAAGACAGGGTCTACCTACGAGCAGTACTTC CASSPKTGSTYEQYF
- TRBJ2-1 TRBV11-3 TRBD2 TGTGCCAGCAGCTTAGAGCGGGGGGGCGGGAATGAGCAGTTCTTC CASSLERGGGNEQFF
few TRBJ2-2 TRBV5-4 - TGTGCCAGCAGCCCCTTAGGAAACACCGGGGAGCTGTTTTTT CASSPLGNTGELFF
- TRBJ2-7 TRBV18 - TGTGCCAGCTCACCCGAGGACGGAGACTACGAGCAGTACTTC CASSPEDGDYEQYF
- TRBJ2-7 TRBV5-1 - TGCGCCAGCAGCTTTGGAGGAGATTACTACGAGCAGTACTTC CASSFGGDYYEQYF
- TRBJ2-2 TRBV10-3 - TGTGCCATCAGTGAGCCGGGGACGTCGGTGGGCGGGGAGCTGTTTTTT CAISEPGTSVGGELFF
few TRBJ2-2 TRBV7-9 - TGTGCCAGCAGCAGGGTGAACACCGGGGAGCTGTTTTTT CASSRVNTGELFF
- TRBJ2-3 TRBV28 TRBD2 TGTGCCAGCAGTTTCGGGGGGGGCACAGATACGCAGTATTTT CASSFGGGTDTQYF
- TRBJ2-3 TRBV7-2 TRBD2 TGTGCCAGCAGCACTAGCGGGGGGGCAACGGGCACAGATACGCAGTATTTT CASSTSGGATGTDTQYF
- TRBJ2-1 TRBV28 - TGTGCCAGCAGTTTAAATGAGCAGTTCTTC CASSLNEQFF
- TRBJ1-5 TRBV27 - TGTGCCAGCAGTTTACGGGGGGGAGATTATAGCAATCAGCCCCAGCATTTT CASSLRGGDYSNQPQHF
- TRBJ2-7 TRBV28 TRBD2 TGTGCCAGCAGGGACCCCAGAGCGGGGGGTACCTACGAGCAGTACTTC CASRDPRAGGTYEQYF
- TRBJ2-5 TRBV7-6 - TGTGCCAGCAGCTTAGCGCCGGAAGGCGAGACCCAGTACTTC CASSLAPEGETQYF
- TRBJ1-6 TRBV7-9 TRBD1 TGTGCCAGCAGCGAAGACAGGGTGGGGAGTTCACCCCTCCACTTT CASSEDRVGSSPLHF
- TRBJ2-7 TRBV5-6 - TGTGCCAGCAGCTTGGCTTGGGGGGGCCACGAGCAGTACTTC CASSLAWGGHEQYF
- TRBJ2-1 TRBV7-9 - TGTGCCAGCAGCTTACACGGGCAGGACATGTGGGATGAGCAGTTCTTC CASSLHGQDMWDEQFF
- TRBJ2-7 TRBV13 - TGTGCCAGCAGCGAACAACAGGGTTTCCACGAGCAGTACTTC CASSEQQGFHEQYF
once TRBJ2-7 TRBV27 TRBD2 TGTGCCAGCAGTTCCCCCCGACTAGCGGGGGGCTTCAGCTCCTACGAGCAGTACTTC CASSSPRLAGGFSSYEQYF
- TRBJ1-5 TRBV6-5 - TGTGCCAGCAGTCCCGGGGACAATAATCAGCCCCAGCATTTT CASSPGDNNQPQHF
- TRBJ2-7 TRBV4-1 - TGTGCCAGCAGCCGGGAACAGGGAAACCGCTACGAGCAGTACTTC CASSREQGNRYEQYF
- TRBJ2-7 TRBV7-9 TRBD1 TGTGCCAGCAGGGGCGGGACAGGGGCACTATCAGCCTACGAGCAGTACTTC CASRGGTGALSAYEQYF
few TRBJ1-2 TRBV10-1 - TGCGCCAGCAGGACCGGGACGGAGGCTGGCTACACCTTC CASRTGTEAGYTF
- TRBJ2-7 TRBV13 - TGTGCCAGCAGCCCTATAGGAATATGGGAGCAGTACTTC CASSPIGIWEQYF
- TRBJ2-7 TRBV27 TRBD2 TGTGCCAGCTTCGGCCGGGGGGGCTACGAGCAGTACTTC CASFGRGGYEQYF
once TRBJ2-7 TRBV28 TRBD1 TGTGCCAGCAGCACCCTCTGGACAGGGTCCTACGAGCAGTACTTC CASSTLWTGSYEQYF
- TRBJ2-7 TRBV4-1 - TGCGCCAGCAGCCAAGGAATCAGGACCTACGAGCAGTACTTC CASSQGIRTYEQYF
- TRBJ1-4 TRBV6-5 TRBD1 TGTGCCAGCAGGAGGGGGCGTTGGGCTAATGAAAAACTGTTTTTT CASRRGRWANEKLFF
- TRBJ1-5 TRBV28 - TGTGCCAGCAGTCTAATAACGGCCAATCAGCCCCAGCATTTT CASSLITANQPQHF
- TRBJ2-1 TRBV5-1 - TGCGCCAGCAGCTCTTACAATGAGCAGTTCTTC CASSSYNEQFF
- TRBJ2-2 TRBV7-9 - TGTGCCAGCAGCTTAAGTCTGTTCGCCGGGGAGCTGTTTTTT CASSLSLFAGELFF
- TRBJ1-1 TRBV28 - TGTGCCACCAGGACGGTAAAAGCTTTCTTT CATRTVKAFF
once TRBJ2-7 TRBV6-5 TRBD1 TGTGCCAGCAGCCCCACCGGACAGGGTGGCCACGAGCAGTACTTC CASSPTGQGGHEQYF
- TRBJ1-5 TRBV7-6 - TGTGCCAGCAGCTTAGCAGGGTTGGGCAATCAGCCCCAGCATTTT CASSLAGLGNQPQHF
many TRBJ2-7 TRBV7-9 - TGTGCCAGCAGCCAATATAGCTCCTACGAGCAGTACTTC CASSQYSSYEQYF
- TRBJ1-1 TRBV30 TRBD1 TGTGCCTGGACTTGGGACAGGGGGCGCGACACTGAAGCTTTCTTT CAWTWDRGRDTEAFF
- TRBJ2-7 TRBV7-8 TRBD1 TGTGCCAGCAGCTTGTTGACAGGGACCTACGAGCAGTACTTC CASSLLTGTYEQYF
many TRBJ1-2 TRBV7-9 - TGTGCCAGCAGCTTAAACAGCTATGGCTACACCTTC CASSLNSYGYTF
- TRBJ2-3 TRBV7-3 - TGTGCCAGCAGCTTAGGTTTCACAGATACGCAGTATTTT CASSLGFTDTQYF
- TRBJ2-5 TRBV7-2 - TGTGCCAGCACCGTGGGGGGCCAAGAGACCCAGTACTTC CASTVGGQETQYF
- TRBJ2-7 TRBV27 - TGTGCCAGCAGTTTACGGGGCTCCTACGAGCAGTACTTC CASSLRGSYEQYF
once TRBJ1-2 TRBV10-3 TRBD1 TGTGCCATCAGTCCTCCCGGGACAGGGACCAACTATGGCTACACCTTC CAISPPGTGTNYGYTF
- TRBJ2-5 TRBV5-4 TRBD2 TGTGCCAGCAGCCGTGGGACTAGCGGGGACGGAGCTGGGACCCAGTACTTC CASSRGTSGDGAGTQYF
few TRBJ1-2 TRBV27 - TGTGCCAGCAGTCCCGAAACACAGGGTTTATTCGACTATGGCTACACCTTC CASSPETQGLFDYGYTF